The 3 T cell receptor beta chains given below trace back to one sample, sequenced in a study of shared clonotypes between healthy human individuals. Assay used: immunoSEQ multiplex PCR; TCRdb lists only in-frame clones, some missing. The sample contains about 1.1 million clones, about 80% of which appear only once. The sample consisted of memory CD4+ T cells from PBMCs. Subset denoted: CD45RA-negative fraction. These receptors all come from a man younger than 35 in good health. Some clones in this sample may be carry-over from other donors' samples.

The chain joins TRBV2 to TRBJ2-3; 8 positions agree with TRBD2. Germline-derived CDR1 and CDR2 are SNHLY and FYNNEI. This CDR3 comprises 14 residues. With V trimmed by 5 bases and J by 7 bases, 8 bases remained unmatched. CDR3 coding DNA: TGTGCCAGCAGTCGTAGCGGGAACCGATATACGCAGTATTTT. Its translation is CASSRSGNRYTQYF. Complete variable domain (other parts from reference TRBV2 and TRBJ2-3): EPEVTQTPSHQVTQMGQEVILRCVPISNHLYFYWYRQILGQKVEFLVSFYNNEISEKSEIFDDQFSVERPDGSNFTLKIRSTKLEDSAMYFCASSRSGNRYTQYFGPGTRLTVL.

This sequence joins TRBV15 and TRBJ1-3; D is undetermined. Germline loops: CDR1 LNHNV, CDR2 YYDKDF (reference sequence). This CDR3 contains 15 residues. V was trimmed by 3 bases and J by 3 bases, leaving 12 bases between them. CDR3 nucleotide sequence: TGTGCCACCAGCAGCGCCCCTTGGGGTGGAAACACCATATATTTT. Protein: CATSSAPWGGNTIYF.

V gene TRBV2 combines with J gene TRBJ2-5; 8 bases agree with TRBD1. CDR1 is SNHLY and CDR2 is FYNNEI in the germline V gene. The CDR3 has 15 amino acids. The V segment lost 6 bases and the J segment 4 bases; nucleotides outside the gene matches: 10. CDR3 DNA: TGTGCCAGCAGCCCCGGACAGGGCAGGGCAGAGACCCAGTACTTC. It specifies CASSPGQGRAETQYF. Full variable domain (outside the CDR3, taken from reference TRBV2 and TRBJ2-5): EPEVTQTPSHQVTQMGQEVILRCVPISNHLYFYWYRQILGQKVEFLVSFYNNEISEKSEIFDDQFSVERPDGSNFTLKIRSTKLEDSAMYFCASSPGQGRAETQYFGPGTRLLVL.